These 12 T cell receptor beta chains were sequenced from one sample in a study of shared clonotypes between healthy human individuals. Naive CD8 cells lacked CD45RO, underwent positive selection for CCR7 and left out terminally differentiated effector memory CD45RA+ cells. The assay was immunoSEQ multiplex PCR, and TCRdb's table has in-frame clones only and misses some. The sample has about 680,000 clones, about 92% seen once. Sequencing used naive CD8+ T cells sorted from blood. These receptors originate from a man aged 25 to 40 in good health.

This clone has only one observation. CDR3 DNA: TGTGCCAGCAGCCTAGTTTTTGGCTCTGGCTACGAGCAGTACTTC. It encodes CASSLVFGSGYEQYF. V gene TRBV14 combines with J gene TRBJ2-7; the D is unclear. V lost 4 bases and J lost 3, with 16 bases in between. Per the germline V gene, CDR1 is SGHDN and CDR2 is FVKESK. This CDR3 region has 15 residues.

This chain joins TRBV6-1 and TRBJ2-7; 8 bases fit TRBD2. The germline CDR1 and CDR2 sequences are MNHNS and SASEGT. The CDR3 is 13 residues long. V lost 2 bases and J lost 5; bases outside the gene matches: 2. CDR3: CASSEIGRDEQYF. Written as DNA, the CDR3 is TGTGCCAGCAGTGAAATCGGGAGGGACGAGCAGTACTTC.

The rearrangement joins TRBV7-6 to TRBJ2-6; TRBD2 might be the D (5 bases). CDR1 is SGHVS, CDR2 FNYEAQ, per germline. The CDR3 spans 18 residues. Trimming cost V 1 base and J 0 bases, with 13 bases left between them. The CDR3 DNA is TGTGCCAGCAGCTTAGAAGTCCGGGAAACCTCTGGGGCCAACGTCCTGACTTTC. It specifies CASSLEVRETSGANVLTF. The full variable domain, rest sourced from reference TRBV7-6 and TRBJ2-6, is GAGVSQSPRYKVTKRGQDVALRCDPISGHVSLYWYRQALGQGPEFLTYFNYEAQQDKSGLPNDRFSAERPEGSISTLTIQRTEQRDSAMYRCASSLEVRETSGANVLTFGAGSRLTVL.

The CDR3 DNA sequence: TGTGCCAGCAGTTTACCCCCTAGCGGGACCACAGATACGCAGTATTTT. Translation gives CASSLPPSGTTDTQYF. The rearrangement links TRBV28 to TRBJ2-3; 9 nucleotides line up with TRBD2. This CDR3 region has 16 residues. V was clipped by 2 bases and J by 2 bases; unmatched bases: 5. Germline V lookup: CDR1 MDHEN, CDR2 SYDVKM. Supplemented by reference TRBV28 and TRBJ2-3, the full variable domain reads DVKVTQSSRYLVKRTGEKVFLECVQDMDHENMFWYRQDPGLGLRLIYFSYDVKMKEKGDIPEGYSVSREKKERFSLILESASTNQTSMYLCASSLPPSGTTDTQYFGPGTRLTVL.

The chain combines TRBV28 with TRBJ2-7; D is possibly TRBD2 (5 bases). Germline V gene sequence: CDR1 MDHEN, CDR2 SYDVKM. Trimming pared 3 bases from V and 5 bases from J, leaving 8 bases between. There are 12 residues in the CDR3. CDR3 nucleotide sequence: TGTGCCAGCAGTTTGGAGGAGGACGAGCAGTACTTC. Translation gives CASSLEEDEQYF.

V gene TRBV6-1 combines with J gene TRBJ1-1; the D gene is possibly TRBD1 (6 bases). CDR3 length equals 15 residues. V shed 2 bases and J shed 4 bases, with 14 bases lying between them. The germline V gene has CDR1 MNHNS and CDR2 SASEGT. This CDR3 reads CASSEIWGGGTEAFF. The CDR3 DNA reads TGTGCCAGCAGTGAAATTTGGGGGGGCGGCACTGAAGCTTTCTTT.

V is TRBV30 and J is TRBJ2-7, with a possible D match to TRBD2 (5 bases). V dropped 3 bases and J dropped 6 bases, with 12 bases sitting between them. Germline-derived CDR1 and CDR2 are GTSNPN and SVGIG (reference sequence). The CDR3 runs to 12 residues. CDR3 in amino acids: CAWSWLSGEQYF. The DNA for the CDR3 is TGTGCCTGGAGCTGGTTGAGCGGCGAGCAGTACTTC. Looking up the rest from reference TRBV30 and TRBJ2-7 gives the full variable domain: SQTIHQWPATLVQPVGSPLSLECTVEGTSNPNLYWYRQAAGRGLQLLFYSVGIGQISSEVPQNLSASRPQDRQFILSSKKLLLSDSGFYLCAWSWLSGEQYFGPGTRLTVT.

The rearrangement uses TRBV29-1 and TRBJ2-1; D is undetermined. CDR1 and CDR2 from the germline V gene are SQVTM and ANQGSEA. The CDR3 length is 12 residues. Trimming removed 7 bases from V and 0 bases from J, with 7 bases in between. The CDR3 DNA follows: TGCAGCGGTCAGAGCTCCTACAATGAGCAGTTCTTC. Its protein product is CSGQSSYNEQFF.

This rearrangement joins TRBV6-4 to TRBJ2-2, with TRBD1 matching 8 bases. Germline CDR1 MRHNA, CDR2 SNTAGT. The CDR3 consists of 14 residues. Unmatched junction bases numbered 3, after V lost 3 bases and J lost 6 bases. The CDR3 is CASSETGESGELFF. The CDR3 bases are TGTGCCAGCAGTGAGACAGGGGAGTCCGGGGAGCTGTTTTTT.

CDR3 loop: CASSDLAEFVTGELFF. CDR3 coding DNA: TGTGCCAGCAGCGACCTAGCAGAGTTTGTCACCGGGGAGCTGTTTTTT. The gene calls are TRBV27 and TRBJ2-2, with D tentatively TRBD2 (5 bases). Germline-derived CDR1 and CDR2 are MNHEY and SMNVEV (reference sequence). V lost 6 bases and J 4 bases, leaving 18 bases between the germline ends. This CDR3 region has 16 residues.

J is TRBJ2-1 and V is TRBV7-9; D is perhaps TRBD1 (6 bases). Germline assignment: CDR1 SEHNR and CDR2 FQNEAQ (reference sequence). Trimming cost V 0 bases and J 4 bases, with 10 bases left between them. The CDR3 sequence is 15 residues long. CDR3 sequence: CASSLAGGAYNEQFF. CDR3 nucleotides: TGTGCCAGCAGCTTAGCTGGGGGCGCGTACAATGAGCAGTTCTTC.

V is TRBV6-5 and J is TRBJ1-1; D is unclear. Trimming removed 0 bases at V and 4 bases at J, with 15 bases between. The CDR3 extends over 16 amino acids. CDR1 is MNHEY, CDR2 SVGAGI, per germline. CDR3 loop: CASSYSNSWGSTEAFF. The CDR3 bases are TGTGCCAGCAGTTACTCGAATTCTTGGGGTTCCACTGAAGCTTTCTTT.